The next 22 T cell receptor beta chains were all read from a single sample in a study of blood T cell repertoires in COVID-19. This table comes from immunoSEQ multiplex PCR, and its TCRdb copy is limited to in-frame clones, with some not included. Of approximately 76,000 clones listed, about 68% are singletons. The source material was peripheral blood. Receptors were obtained from a woman aged 70-85 years with acute or convalescent COVID-19.

CDR3 sequence: CASSPGTSGVNEQFF. CDR3 coding DNA: TGTGCCAGCAGTCCCGGGACTAGCGGGGTCAATGAGCAGTTCTTC. This rearrangement joins TRBV27 to TRBJ2-1; 13 nucleotides line up with TRBD2. Per the germline V gene, CDR1 is MNHEY and CDR2 is SMNVEV (reference sequence). Trimming took 5 bases from V and 6 from J; bases not matched to a gene: 4. The CDR3 length is 15 residues.

The chain has TRBV29-1 and TRBJ1-2, with D possibly matching TRBD1 (5 bases). The V and J ends lost 1 base and 6 bases respectively, with 18 bases between them. Germline CDR1 is SQVTM and CDR2 is ANQGSEA. This CDR3 is 15 amino acids long. This chain's CDR3 is CSVEGGGLTGDGYTF. In nucleotides, the CDR3 is TGCAGCGTTGAAGGGGGCGGTCTCACCGGCGATGGCTACACCTTC.

The CDR3 protein is CASSVEDRGHSEQYF. CDR3 DNA sequence: TGTGCCAGCAGCGTAGAGGACAGGGGGCATAGCGAGCAGTACTTC. The chain has TRBV9 and TRBJ2-7, with 11 bases that match TRBD1. This CDR3 is built from 15 residues. The germline V gene encodes CDR1 SGDLS and CDR2 YYNGEE. Trimming at V came to 0 bases and at J to 6 bases, leaving 5 bases not matched to a gene.

The table lists this clone with a count of one. V and J are TRBV9 and TRBJ1-2, with 7 bases lining up with TRBD1. V shed 3 bases and J 3 bases; nucleotides not matched to a gene: 8. The length of the CDR3 is 15 residues. Germline assignment: CDR1 SGDLS and CDR2 YYNGEE. The CDR3 sequence is CASSAGLGTDYGYTF. The CDR3 nucleotides read TGTGCCAGCAGCGCCGGTTTGGGGACAGACTATGGCTACACCTTC.

V usage is TRBV7-8 and J usage is TRBJ2-7, with TRBD1 as a possible D gene (5 bases). V was cut by 5 bases and J by 3 bases, with 8 bases left in between. The CDR3 loop spans 12 amino acids. Germline assignment: CDR1 SGHVS and CDR2 FQNEAQ. The CDR3 nucleotides are TGTGCCAGCAGCGACGACAGCTACGAGCAGTACTTC. Translation gives CASSDDSYEQYF. Together with reference TRBV7-8 and TRBJ2-7, the CDR3 gives the full variable domain: GAGVSQSPRYKVAKRGQDVALRCDPISGHVSLFWYQQALGQGPEFLTYFQNEAQLDKSGLPSDRFFAERPEGSVSTLKIQRTQQEDSAVYLCASSDDSYEQYFGPGTRLTVT.

This clone has a handful of counts. CDR3 nucleotides: TGTGCCAGCACCGGGGGACTCTCTTTGGAGCAGTACTTC. It yields the protein CASTGGLSLEQYF. The V call is TRBV2, the J call TRBJ2-7; D perhaps matches TRBD2 (6 bases). Trimming pared 7 bases from V and 7 bases from J, leaving 17 bases between. In germline, CDR1 is SNHLY, CDR2 FYNNEI. This CDR3 comprises 13 residues.

The chain links TRBV2 to TRBJ1-2, with D possibly matching TRBD1 (6 bases). CDR1 SNHLY and CDR2 FYNNEI come from the germline V gene. The CDR3 is 15 amino acids. The V end lost 11 bases, the J end lost 2 bases, and 21 bases lay between the germline ends. CDR3 DNA: TGTGCCTGTTGTAGTGGGGGCGAACCCAACTATGGCTACACCTTC. Translating gives CACCSGGEPNYGYTF.

Regarding this clone: Within the sample, other DNA sequences also encode this same CDR3. The gene calls are TRBV12-3 or TRBV12-4 and TRBJ1-2; D is perhaps TRBD1 (6 bases). This CDR3 comprises 13 residues. The V end was cut by 5 bases, the J end by 2 bases, with 9 bases between. CDR3 region: CASSLTGNYGYTF. As DNA, the CDR3 is TGTGCCAGCAGTCTGACAGGAAACTATGGCTACACCTTC.

This clone was counted a few times. The chain carries TRBV5-4 and TRBJ2-5; the match to TRBD1 covers 7 bases. Germline loops: CDR1 SGHNT, CDR2 YYREEE (reference sequence). With V trimmed by 0 bases and J by 5 bases, 1 base remained unmatched. The CDR3 is 13 amino acids. The CDR3 region has the DNA TGTGCCAGCAGCTTGGACAGGGGTGAGACCCAGTACTTC. It codes for CASSLDRGETQYF.

The V gene is TRBV5-1, the J gene TRBJ2-1; 7 nucleotides match TRBD1. Losses at the gene ends were 4 bases for V and 8 bases for J; bases not matched to a gene: 9. The CDR3 totals 14 residues. CDR1 is SGHRS, CDR2 YFSETQ, per germline. The CDR3 spells CASSPGQARDEQFF. DNA for the CDR3: TGCGCCAGCAGCCCCGGACAGGCGAGGGATGAGCAGTTCTTC.

CDR3 in amino acids: CASSEGAGTGELFF. The CDR3 region has the DNA TGCGCCAGCAGCGAGGGGGCGGGCACCGGGGAGCTGTTTTTT. This sequence joins TRBV5-1 and TRBJ2-2; 7 bases are a match to TRBD1. CDR1 and CDR2 (germline): SGHRS, YFSETQ. V lost 4 bases to trimming and J lost 4 bases; unmatched junction nucleotides: 4. The CDR3 covers 14 residues.

The rearrangement joins TRBV5-4 to TRBJ1-2, with a weak D call TRBD1 (6 bases). CDR1 and CDR2 (germline): SGHNT, YYREEE (reference sequence). V was clipped by 3 bases and J by 1 base, with 10 bases between them. CDR3 size: 14 residues. The CDR3 DNA follows: TGTGCCAGCAGCTCCTTACAGGGTAACTATGGCTACACCTTC. This sequence encodes CASSSLQGNYGYTF.

V usage is TRBV7-3 and J usage is TRBJ2-1, with 10 nucleotides matching TRBD2. In germline, CDR1 is SGHTA, CDR2 FQGTGA. The junction had 5 bases not matched to a gene; V was cut back by 6 bases and J by 3 bases. There are 15 residues in the CDR3. The CDR3 sequence: CASRYSSGSYNEQFF. The CDR3 nucleotides are TGTGCCAGCAGATATTCTAGCGGGAGCTACAATGAGCAGTTCTTC.

In this sample, this clone turned up a few times. The genes are TRBV30 and TRBJ1-5; 7 bases agree with TRBD1. CDR3 length equals 14 residues. Trimming cost V 2 bases and J 7 bases; bases outside gene matches: 8. Germline V lookup: CDR1 GTSNPN, CDR2 SVGIG (reference sequence). The CDR3 protein is CAWSRKQGFQPQHF. The CDR3 DNA is TGTGCCTGGAGTAGGAAACAGGGGTTCCAGCCCCAGCATTTT. The entire variable domain, with the rest obtained from reference TRBV30 and TRBJ1-5, is as follows: SQTIHQWPATLVQPVGSPLSLECTVEGTSNPNLYWYRQAAGRGLQLLFYSVGIGQISSEVPQNLSASRPQDRQFILSSKKLLLSDSGFYLCAWSRKQGFQPQHFGDGTRLSIL.

The chain employs TRBV5-1 and TRBJ1-2, with a tentative D call TRBD1 (5 bases). V shed 2 bases and J shed 8 bases, with 13 bases lying between them. Germline CDR1 reads SGHRS; CDR2 reads YFSETQ. The CDR3 totals 13 residues. The CDR3 DNA is TGCGCCAGCAGCTTAGTAAGGGGCTCGGGCTACACCTTC. Translating gives CASSLVRGSGYTF.

The gene calls are TRBV27 and TRBJ1-1, with 10 bases aligning to TRBD1. The J segment lost 8 bases and the V segment lost 6 bases, leaving 9 bases of the junction unmatched. The germline gives CDR1 MNHEY, CDR2 SMNVEV (reference sequence). This CDR3 has 14 residues. CDR3 coding DNA: TGTGCCAGCAGGCCGACAGGGGGCCCACCAGAAGCTTTCTTT. Amino acids: CASRPTGGPPEAFF.

Only one count was recorded for this clone. This chain joins TRBV9 and TRBJ2-1; 7 bases align to TRBD2. CDR1 and CDR2 (germline): SGDLS, YYNGEE. The length of the CDR3 is 17 residues. J lost 2 bases, V lost 0 bases, and 8 bases had no gene match. Here the CDR3 reads CASSVDPPSGTYNEQFF. The CDR3 DNA follows: TGTGCCAGCAGCGTAGATCCTCCTAGCGGTACCTACAATGAGCAGTTCTTC. The whole variable domain, filled in from reference TRBV9 and TRBJ2-1, reads DSGVTQTPKHLITATGQRVTLRCSPRSGDLSVYWYQQSLDQGLQFLIQYYNGEERAKGNILERFSAQQFPDLHSELNLSSLELGDSALYFCASSVDPPSGTYNEQFFGPGTRLTVL.

The chain is built from TRBV18 and TRBJ1-5; the match to TRBD1 covers 7 bases. Losses at the gene ends were 4 bases for V and 3 bases for J; bases not matched to a gene: 3. This CDR3 spans 14 amino acids. Germline V gene lookup returns CDR1 KGHSH and CDR2 LQKENI. The CDR3 reads CASSLGQDNQPQHF. The CDR3 DNA is TGTGCCAGCTCACTCGGACAGGACAATCAGCCCCAGCATTTT.

J is TRBJ1-5 and V is TRBV30; D remains ambiguous. Trimming took 3 bases from V and 3 from J, leaving 21 bases between them. Germline V lookup: CDR1 GTSNPN, CDR2 SVGIG (reference sequence). There are 17 residues in the CDR3. This CDR3 reads CAWRNSGSGSINQPQHF. Written as DNA, the CDR3 is TGTGCCTGGAGGAACTCCGGGTCCGGGTCCATCAATCAGCCCCAGCATTTT.

The chain couples TRBV7-9 to TRBJ1-4; the match to TRBD1 covers 7 bases. CDR3 length equals 19 residues. Losses at the gene ends were 2 bases for V and 8 bases for J; bases not matched to a gene: 20. Germline assignment: CDR1 SEHNR and CDR2 FQNEAQ (reference sequence). The CDR3 loop reads CASSLTPVFPTGPEEKLFF. The CDR3 DNA follows: TGTGCCAGCAGCTTAACCCCAGTCTTTCCGACAGGGCCGGAGGAAAAACTGTTTTTT.

This clone was observed a single time. This sequence joins TRBV3-1 (or the pseudogene TRBV3-2) and TRBJ2-6; no reliable D call. This CDR3 region has 15 residues. V lost 4 bases, J lost 1 base, and 8 bases lay in between. CDR1 LGHDT and CDR2 YNNKEL come from the germline V gene (reference sequence). The CDR3 sequence: CASSPLTSGANVLTF. The CDR3 DNA follows: TGTGCCAGCAGCCCCCTGACATCTGGGGCCAACGTCCTGACTTTC.

This chain connects TRBV11-2 to TRBJ2-3; 16 bases match TRBD2. This CDR3 region has 18 residues. Germline V gene lookup returns CDR1 SGHAT and CDR2 FQNNGV. V gave up 5 bases and J gave up 6 bases; unmatched junction bases: 11. CDR3 residues: CASSQLPGLAGGPDTQYF. The CDR3 DNA is TGTGCCAGCAGCCAATTGCCGGGACTAGCGGGGGGGCCTGATACGCAGTATTTT.